This entry concerns a single T cell receptor (beta chain). This record belongs to a study of cytomegalovirus exposure and HLA in healthy donors. The wider study: Most genotyped donors, about four fifths of 350 to 500, had Caucasian-associated genetic ancestry.

J was trimmed by 0 bases and V by 4 bases; bases with no gene match: 8. The CDR3 is made up of 17 amino acids. The germline CDR1 and CDR2 sequences are LGHNA and YNFKEQ. Use of 60 Vbeta and 13 Jbeta primers characterized the PCR. Original processing notes: The count from a later analysis was tens of millions of unique TCR beta chains, roughly 11 million of them shared. Produced via immunoSEQ multiplex PCR; TCRdb's table is partial and in-frame only. D and trimming come from the DNA, and the V and J calls and clone size come from that table. The data show around 130,000 clones, roughly four fifths seen once.

Sequencing was carried out using PBMCs. V is TRBV4-2 and J is TRBJ1-4; 7 nucleotides align to TRBD1. The sequence was obtained from a middle-aged woman in good health and CMV-seropositive. The CDR3 nucleotides are TGTGCCAGCAGCCCCAGACTACAGGGGCCAACTAATGAAAAACTGTTTTTT. Protein sequence: CASSPRLQGPTNEKLFF.